Following are 13 T cell receptor beta chains from one sample sequenced in a study of cytomegalovirus exposure and HLA in healthy donors. Primers included in the PCR were 60 Vbeta and 13 Jbeta primers. Repertoires were generated with immunoSEQ multiplex PCR, while TCRdb's copy carries only in-frame clones and drops some. The sample lists 110,000 to 150,000 clones; approximately 78% were seen once. The specimen sequenced was PBMCs. The receptors originated from a man between 18 and 35 years old in good health and CMV-seropositive.

V gene TRBV27 combines with J gene TRBJ2-1; D gene unclear. Germline-derived CDR1 and CDR2 are MNHEY and SMNVEV (reference sequence). V was clipped by 6 bases and J by 6 bases, with 6 bases between them. CDR3 size: 11 residues. The CDR3: CASSQSNEQFF. For the CDR3, the DNA is TGTGCCAGCAGCCAATCCAATGAGCAGTTCTTC.

On this clone itself: Distinct nucleotide sequences in the sample also encode this CDR3. This chain uses TRBV6-5 with TRBJ2-7; 8 bases agree with TRBD2. Germline CDR1 is MNHEY and CDR2 is SVGAGI. The V and J ends lost 6 bases and 3 bases, in that order; junction bases with no gene match: 4. The CDR3 covers 13 residues. CDR3 region: CASRAGGLYEQYF. The CDR3 DNA sequence: TGTGCCAGCAGGGCGGGGGGACTCTACGAGCAGTACTTC.

The V call is TRBV4-1, the J call TRBJ2-5, with D possibly matching TRBD2 (7 bases). The J call may be faulty, since TRBJ2-7 better matches the DNA end. The CDR3 extends over 15 amino acids. Germline V gives CDR1 MGHRA, CDR2 YSYEKL. For the CDR3, the DNA is TGCGCCAGCTCCTTGTGGGGGGGCCCAGCTGACGAGCAGTACTTC. Translated: CASSLWGGPADEQYF.

The V and J genes are TRBV19 and TRBJ1-4, with a weak D call TRBD1 (5 bases). Germline values: CDR1 LNHDA, CDR2 SQIVND (reference sequence). Trimming cost V 6 bases and J 1 base, with 12 bases left between them. The CDR3 loop spans 15 amino acids. The CDR3 is CASRGPGVTNEKLFF. CDR3 bases: TGTGCCAGTAGGGGACCGGGAGTAACTAATGAAAAACTGTTTTTT.

This sequence joins TRBV28 and TRBJ1-2, with D maybe TRBD1 (6 bases). V lost 6 bases and J 2 bases, leaving 10 bases between the germline ends. CDR3 length: 13 amino acids. Germline values: CDR1 MDHEN, CDR2 SYDVKM. The CDR3 is CASSLTGNYGYTF. The DNA for the CDR3 is TGTGCCAGCAGCCTCACAGGGAACTATGGCTACACCTTC.

V usage is TRBV7-9 and J usage is TRBJ2-2, with D possibly being TRBD2 (6 bases). The CDR3 runs 13 residues. CDR1 is SEHNR, CDR2 FQNEAQ, per germline (reference sequence). Trimming took off 7 bases at V and 5 bases at J, with 11 bases between the two ends. The CDR3 reads CASTFGGTGELFF. CDR3 coding DNA: TGTGCCAGCACCTTTGGGGGGACCGGGGAGCTGTTTTTT. Filled out from reference TRBV7-9 and TRBJ2-2, the complete variable domain reads DTGVSQNPRHKITKRGQNVTFRCDPISEHNRLYWYRQTLGQGPEFLTYFQNEAQLEKSRLLSDRFSAERPKGSFSTLEIQRTEQGDSAMYLCASTFGGTGELFFGEGSRLTVL.

The chain couples TRBV2 to TRBJ2-1; TRBD1 agrees at 8 bases. Losses at the gene ends were 4 bases for V and 4 bases for J; bases not matched to a gene: 0. Per the germline V gene, CDR1 is SNHLY and CDR2 is FYNNEI. This CDR3 comprises 13 residues. DNA of the CDR3: TGTGCCAGCAGTGGACAGGGGTACAATGAGCAGTTCTTC. It translates to CASSGQGYNEQFF.

The chain carries TRBV11-3 and TRBJ2-1; 11 nucleotides agree with TRBD2. Germline CDR1 is SGHNT and CDR2 is YENEEA. The CDR3 has 15 residues. V gave up 5 bases and J gave up 4 bases; unmatched junction bases: 4. CDR3 nucleotides: TGTGCCAGCAGCAAGGGACTAGCGGTTTACAATGAGCAGTTCTTC. This sequence encodes CASSKGLAVYNEQFF.

The gene calls are TRBV29-1 and TRBJ2-3; 14 bases line up with TRBD2. This CDR3 comprises 14 residues. Germline values: CDR1 SQVTM, CDR2 ANQGSEA. V was pared by 4 bases and J by 6 bases, with 3 bases of the junction left unmatched. CDR3 DNA: TGCAGCGTTGGAGGGACTAGCGGGGGTGATACGCAGTATTTT. Translation: CSVGGTSGGDTQYF.

This chain uses TRBV5-1 with TRBJ2-1; 9 bases line up with TRBD2. The germline V gene has CDR1 SGHRS and CDR2 YFSETQ. The junction had 5 bases not matched to a gene; V was cut back by 8 bases and J by 2 bases. The CDR3 length is 14 residues. DNA of the CDR3: TGCGCCAGTACGGCTAGCGGGGCCTACAATGAGCAGTTCTTC. It is translated as CASTASGAYNEQFF. Supplemented by reference TRBV5-1 and TRBJ2-1, the full variable domain reads KAGVTQTPRYLIKTRGQQVTLSCSPISGHRSVSWYQQTPGQGLQFLFEYFSETQRNKGNFPGRFSGRQFSNSRSEMNVSTLELGDSALYLCASTASGAYNEQFFGPGTRLTVL.

The J gene is TRBJ2-7, the V gene TRBV27, with 12 bases that match TRBD2. With 6 bases clipped from V and 0 bases from J, the junction kept 15 bases outside the gene matches. This CDR3 is built from 19 residues. Germline loops: CDR1 MNHEY, CDR2 SMNVEV (reference sequence). CDR3 sequence reads: CASSRNRPGTSGSSYEQYF. In DNA form, the CDR3 reads TGTGCCAGCAGCCGAAACCGGCCCGGGACTAGCGGGTCCTCCTACGAGCAGTACTTC.

This chain joins TRBV30 and TRBJ1-2; D perhaps matches TRBD1 (5 bases). Deletions cut 2 bases from V and 0 bases from J, with 13 bases between. Germline V lookup: CDR1 GTSNPN, CDR2 SVGIG (reference sequence). The CDR3 runs to 15 residues. The CDR3 region is CAWSLGTPTNYGYTF. CDR3 bases: TGTGCCTGGAGTTTGGGGACTCCAACTAACTATGGCTACACCTTC.

This clone occurred a few times. V and J are TRBV6-5 and TRBJ1-5; a weak D match, TRBD1 (6 bases). The CDR3 length is 15 residues. V was trimmed by 5 bases and J by 0 bases, leaving 11 bases between them. CDR1 and CDR2 from the germline V gene are MNHEY and SVGAGI. The CDR3 spells CASSVGQFSNQPQHF. CDR3 bases: TGTGCCAGCAGTGTTGGACAGTTTAGCAATCAGCCCCAGCATTTT.